These T cell receptor beta chains were read from a single sample in a study of T cell responses to AZD1222 COVID-19 vaccine. Profiling relied on immunoSEQ multiplex PCR, and the TCRdb table lists in-frame clones only, not all of them. The repertoire has more than 85,000 clones, 75% to 90% of them found once; the top ten carry approximately 5%. Sequenced here: peripheral blood, sampled on day 0 of AZD1222 vaccination. The receptors derive from an adult in good health. Each CDR3 is given with its conserved first and last residue. A D gene is named only where the DNA matches it firmly. Part of the rows lack a size; the others show once, few, many or a class for expanded clones.

d_call clone_size j_call v_call cdr3_aa cdr3_nt
- - TRBJ1-2 TRBV27 CASSLRENYGYTF TGTGCCAGCAGTTTAAGGGAGAACTATGGCTACACCTTC
- - TRBJ2-1 TRBV5-1 CASSTGTTYNEQFF TGCGCCAGCAGCACAGGGACAACTTACAATGAGCAGTTCTTC
- - TRBJ1-5 TRBV5-5 CASSSTGSNNQPQHF TGTGCCAGCAGCTCCACAGGGAGTAACAATCAGCCCCAGCATTTT
TRBD2 once TRBJ2-1 TRBV28 CASSPLREAGGPNEQFF TGTGCCAGCAGTCCCCTAAGAGAAGCGGGAGGGCCAAATGAGCAGTTCTTC
TRBD2 once TRBJ2-3 TRBV3-1/TRBV3-2 CASSRRLASSTDTQYF TGTGCCAGCAGCCGACGACTAGCGAGTAGCACAGATACGCAGTATTTT
TRBD1 - TRBJ1-1 TRBV5-6 CASSFNRGRWNTEAFF TGTGCCAGCAGCTTTAACAGGGGGCGTTGGAACACTGAAGCTTTCTTT
TRBD1 - TRBJ1-2 TRBV30 CAWSVLWDRAPYGYTF TGTGCCTGGAGTGTACTTTGGGACAGGGCCCCCTATGGCTACACCTTC
- - TRBJ1-1 TRBV10-3 CATGRTENTEAFF TGTGCCACCGGCCGGACAGAGAACACTGAAGCTTTCTTT
TRBD2 - TRBJ2-3 TRBV7-9 CASSSGLAGADTQYF TGTGCCAGCAGCTCGGGACTAGCGGGGGCAGATACGCAGTATTTT
TRBD2 - TRBJ2-3 TRBV5-1 CASSSLAGGRDTQYF TGCGCCAGCAGTAGTCTAGCGGGGGGACGGGATACGCAGTATTTT
- - TRBJ1-5 TRBV6-6 CASSPSGQRNQPQHF TGTGCCAGCAGTCCCTCTGGACAACGCAATCAGCCCCAGCATTTT
- - TRBJ1-3 TRBV7-9 CASSSSDRLEHSGNTIYF -
- few TRBJ1-1 TRBV5-5 CASSLKGGRGTEAFF TGTGCCAGCAGCTTGAAAGGGGGAAGGGGCACTGAAGCTTTCTTT
TRBD1 once TRBJ1-6 TRBV27 CASSWDRGNSPLHF TGTGCCAGCAGTTGGGACAGGGGCAATTCACCCCTCCACTTT
- - TRBJ2-1 TRBV19 CASSIMSTLDEQFF TGTGCCAGTAGTATCATGAGTACGTTAGATGAGCAGTTCTTC
- - TRBJ1-1 TRBV5-1 CASSLAPPGWFVTEAFF TGCGCCAGCAGCTTGGCCCCGCCGGGCTGGTTCGTAACTGAAGCTTTCTTT
TRBD1 - TRBJ2-3 TRBV5-8 CASTIDRGTDTQYF TGTGCCAGTACCATCGACAGGGGCACAGATACGCAGTATTTT
- - TRBJ1-1 TRBV7-8 CASSLGHQNTEAFF TGTGCCAGCAGCTTGGGCCACCAGAACACTGAAGCTTTCTTT
- - TRBJ1-5 TRBV28 CASSLIRGSNQPQHF TGTGCCAGCAGCCTGATCAGGGGTAGCAATCAGCCCCAGCATTTT
TRBD1 - TRBJ2-7 TRBV27 CASSPGQGTSYEQYF TGTGCCAGCAGCCCAGGACAGGGCACTTCCTACGAGCAGTACTTC
- - TRBJ1-1 TRBV2 CASSEEGNMNTEAFF TGTGCCAGCAGTGAAGAGGGCAACATGAACACTGAAGCTTTCTTT
- - TRBJ2-1 TRBV7-2 CASSLGGDSFAEQFF TGTGCCAGCAGCTTAGGGGGGGACAGCTTCGCTGAGCAGTTCTTC
- - TRBJ1-3 TRBV7-2 CASSRVWRGAAGNTIYF TGTGCCAGCAGCCGGGTCTGGCGGGGGGCGGCTGGAAACACCATATATTTT
TRBD1 - TRBJ2-7 TRBV19 CASSPQGQDYEQYF TGTGCCAGTAGTCCCCAAGGACAGGACTACGAGCAGTACTTC
- - TRBJ1-5 TRBV10-3 CAIKSGEGPNQPQHF TGTGCCATCAAGTCTGGTGAGGGACCTAATCAGCCCCAGCATTTT
- once TRBJ1-4 TRBV7-9 CASSRQGRNEKLFF TGTGCCAGCAGTCGACAAGGTAGAAATGAAAAACTGTTTTTT
TRBD1 - TRBJ1-2 TRBV5-6 CASSFIDRVVPYGYTF TGTGCCAGCAGCTTTATCGACAGGGTGGTTCCCTATGGCTACACCTTC